These 3 T cell receptor beta chains share one sample of origin, sequenced in a study of cytomegalovirus exposure and HLA in healthy donors (dated by TCRdb to about 2017). The library came from the immunoSEQ multiplex PCR assay. A mixture of 60 forward primers for TCR Vbeta segments and 13 reverse primers for TCR Jbeta segments was used in the multiplex PCR. TCRdb mirrors the immuneACCESS table, restricted to in-frame sequences. Some clones are absent from its copies; in checked studies, under half trace to an unresolved V gene, and the reason for the others is unknown. The table held for this sample gives just under 65,000 clones. Roughly 15% of the sample belongs to the ten largest clones. Sequencing was performed on PBMCs. The receptors here all came from a boy aged 10-17 years in good health and CMV-seronegative.

The chain links TRBV11-2 to TRBJ2-2; tentative D call: TRBD1 (5 bases). CDR3 length: 14 residues. Trimming shortened V by 3 bases and J by 2 bases, and 7 bases separated the two germline ends. Looked up from germline, CDR1 is SGHAT and CDR2 is FQNNGV. CDR3 in DNA: TGTGCCAGCAGCTTGACAGCCAACACCGGGGAGCTGTTTTTT. It yields the protein CASSLTANTGELFF.

The V call is TRBV6-6, the J call TRBJ2-5, with TRBD2 matching over 9 bases. The ends lost 0 bases at V and 3 bases at J; junction bases unmatched: 5. Germline loops: CDR1 MNHNY, CDR2 SVGAGI (reference sequence). The CDR3 length is 16 residues. CDR3 in amino acids: CASSYSRPSGEETQYF. The CDR3 DNA sequence: TGTGCCAGCAGTTACTCGAGGCCTAGCGGGGAAGAGACCCAGTACTTC.

This chain connects TRBV6-6 to TRBJ2-7, with 9 bases matching TRBD1. Trimming took 10 bases from V and 4 from J; bases not matched to a gene: 5. There are 12 residues in the CDR3. The germline V gene has CDR1 MNHNY and CDR2 SVGAGI (reference sequence). The CDR3: CATSGQGYEQYF. CDR3 DNA: TGTGCCACGTCGGGACAGGGTTACGAGCAGTACTTC.